What follows are 8 T cell receptor beta chains derived from one specimen sequenced in a study of blood T cell repertoires in COVID-19. Sequencing used immunoSEQ multiplex PCR; TCRdb keeps in-frame clones, though not all of them. The table records hundreds of thousands of clones, around 90% of them present only once. Sequenced sample: PBMCs or T cells enriched from blood (not recorded which). The receptors originated from a woman in her forties with acute COVID-19.

This chain links TRBV7-9 with TRBJ2-5; 7 bases line up with TRBD1. The CDR3 consists of 15 residues. CDR1 and CDR2 (germline): SEHNR, FQNEAQ (reference sequence). The V gene end was trimmed by 4 bases and the J gene end by 1 base; junction bases not matched to a gene: 6. Here the CDR3 DNA reads TGTGCCAGCAGCTCCCCCGGGACAGTCCAAGAGACCCAGTACTTC. Amino acids: CASSSPGTVQETQYF.

The chain employs TRBV2 and TRBJ1-6; unclear D gene. CDR1 SNHLY and CDR2 FYNNEI come from the germline V gene. CDR3 length equals 14 residues. Trimming removed 7 bases from V and 0 bases from J, with 7 bases in between. The CDR3 protein is CASTGSSYNSPLHF. Here the CDR3 DNA reads TGTGCCAGCACCGGGAGCTCCTATAATTCACCCCTCCACTTT. Full variable domain (outside the CDR3, taken from reference TRBV2 and TRBJ1-6): EPEVTQTPSHQVTQMGQEVILRCVPISNHLYFYWYRQILGQKVEFLVSFYNNEISEKSEIFDDQFSVERPDGSNFTLKIRSTKLEDSAMYFCASTGSSYNSPLHFGNGTRLTVT.

This clone was recorded only once. The chain has TRBV5-1 and TRBJ2-3; TRBD2 matches at 8 bases. Germline lookup yields CDR1 SGHRS and CDR2 YFSETQ. The V and J ends lost 6 bases and 5 bases, in that order; junction bases with no gene match: 11. The CDR3 length is 15 residues. The CDR3 bases are TGCGCCAGCATGGGAACGGGGGGGCCGGTAGATACGCAGTATTTT. It translates to CASMGTGGPVDTQYF.

The chain joins TRBV24-1 to TRBJ2-5, with D perhaps TRBD2 (7 bases). CDR1 KGHDR and CDR2 SFDVKD come from the germline V gene. The CDR3 length is 13 residues. Trimming removed 9 bases from V and 2 bases from J, with 12 bases in between. The CDR3 is CATSRGAQETQYF. The CDR3 DNA reads TGTGCCACCTCTCGGGGGGCACAAGAGACCCAGTACTTC.

The chain uses TRBV6-5 and TRBJ2-6, with a possible D match to TRBD1 (6 bases). Germline CDR1 MNHEY, CDR2 SVGAGI. V lost 7 bases, J lost 4 bases, and 14 bases lay in between. The CDR3 is 15 residues long. The chain's CDR3 is CASISYRVGANVLTF. DNA of the CDR3: TGTGCCAGCATCTCCTACAGGGTCGGGGCCAACGTCCTGACTTTC.

V and J are TRBV5-4 and TRBJ1-6, with TRBD1 matching 8 bases. J gave up 9 bases and V 4 bases, and 9 bases lay outside the gene matches. Per the germline V gene, CDR1 is SGHNT and CDR2 is YYREEE (reference sequence). The CDR3 runs to 15 residues. Here the CDR3 reads CASSTDRGSSSPLHF. CDR3 DNA: TGTGCCAGCAGCACCGACAGGGGATCCAGTTCACCCCTCCACTTT.

V usage is TRBV20-1 and J usage is TRBJ1-2; 8 positions match TRBD1. Germline V gives CDR1 DFQATT, CDR2 SNEGSKA (reference sequence). The CDR3 spans 11 residues. The ends lost 3 bases at V and 8 bases at J; junction bases unmatched: 2. The CDR3 protein is CSASRGRGYTF. CDR3 sequence (DNA): TGCAGTGCTAGCAGGGGGCGCGGCTACACCTTC.

The CDR3 spells CATSRERGYGYTF. CDR3 coding DNA: TGTGCCACCAGCAGAGAAAGGGGCTATGGCTACACCTTC. The chain links TRBV15 to TRBJ1-2, with D possibly TRBD1 on 5 matching bases. Trimming removed 0 bases from V and 4 bases from J, with 6 bases in between. Germline V gene lookup returns CDR1 LNHNV and CDR2 YYDKDF (reference sequence). The length of the CDR3 is 13 residues.